The 20 T cell receptor beta chains reported below all come from one sample, sequenced in a study of blood T cell repertoires in COVID-19. Method: immunoSEQ multiplex PCR; TCRdb's copy keeps in-frame clones and lacks some. This table has a few hundred thousand clones, approximately 85% appearing once. Sequenced input: PBMCs or T cells enriched from blood (not recorded which). These receptors were taken from a man aged 30-40 years who had recovered from COVID-19.

The chain employs TRBV29-1 and TRBJ2-7; D call uncertain. Trimming pared 4 bases from V and 0 bases from J, leaving 7 bases between. The CDR3 is made up of 12 amino acids. CDR1 and CDR2 from the germline V gene are SQVTM and ANQGSEA. The chain's CDR3 is CSVGNSSYEQYF. For the CDR3, the DNA is TGCAGCGTTGGTAACAGCTCCTACGAGCAGTACTTC.

This clone was recorded a few times. The chain employs TRBV9 and TRBJ2-2; TRBD1 agrees at 7 bases. Germline CDR1 is SGDLS and CDR2 is YYNGEE. The CDR3 runs 16 residues. Trimming cost V 0 bases and J 6 bases; bases outside gene matches: 8. CDR3 bases: TGTGCCAGCAGCGTAGGAGGGGGCCGATGGTCCGGGGAGCTGTTTTTT. Residues: CASSVGGGRWSGELFF.

The chain combines TRBV7-2 with TRBJ2-3; TRBD2 is a possible D gene (6 bases). Germline assignment: CDR1 SGHTA and CDR2 FQGNSA. The V gene lost 1 base and the J gene lost 2 bases, with 13 bases spanning the gap. The CDR3 is made up of 16 amino acids. In nucleotides, the CDR3 is TGTGCCAGCAGCTTAGTAGCGGCGAATCCCACAGATACGCAGTATTTT. Encoded protein: CASSLVAANPTDTQYF.

This chain uses TRBV7-8 with TRBJ2-3, with 8 bases lining up with TRBD1. The CDR3 extends over 15 amino acids. Germline values: CDR1 SGHVS, CDR2 FQNEAQ. V shed 3 bases and J 2 bases; nucleotides not matched to a gene: 4. This chain's CDR3 is CASSFRGQVTDTQYF. As DNA, the CDR3 is TGTGCCAGCAGCTTCCGGGGACAGGTCACAGATACGCAGTATTTT.

In this sample, this clone turned up a few times. This sequence joins TRBV2 and TRBJ1-3; unclear D gene. The CDR3 is 13 residues long. Trimming left V 6 bases short and J 1 base short, with 7 bases between. Germline CDR1 reads SNHLY; CDR2 reads FYNNEI. CDR3 sequence (DNA): TGTGCCAGCAGATCGGAGTCTGGAAACACCATATATTTT. Protein sequence: CASRSESGNTIYF.

The chain uses TRBV19 and TRBJ1-1; TRBD1 aligns across 7 bases. The CDR3 loop spans 14 amino acids. From germline, CDR1 is LNHDA and CDR2 SQIVND (reference sequence). The junction had 4 bases not matched to a gene; V was cut back by 5 bases and J by 1 base. DNA of the CDR3: TGTGCCAGTAGTGTACGGGACAGGAACACTGAAGCTTTCTTT. Protein product: CASSVRDRNTEAFF.

The V and J genes are TRBV4-1 and TRBJ1-5; tentative D call: TRBD1 (5 bases). V was shortened by 2 bases and J by 3 bases, with 8 bases between the two germline ends. Germline V CDR1 and CDR2: MGHRA, YSYEKL. The CDR3 runs to 14 residues. The CDR3 region is CASSQQGYNQPQHF. DNA of the CDR3: TGCGCCAGCAGCCAACAGGGTTACAATCAGCCCCAGCATTTT.

This chain joins TRBV7-2 and TRBJ2-1; TRBD2 matches 7 bases. Germline V gives CDR1 SGHTA, CDR2 FQGNSA. V trimming: 6 bases; J trimming: 10 bases; junction bases outside the gene matches: 12. This CDR3 has 14 amino acids. DNA of the CDR3: TGTGCCAGCAGTCCCAGTGCCCCCGGGGGGGAGCAGTTCTTC. Translated: CASSPSAPGGEQFF.

This clone was seen a single time. The chain employs TRBV19 and TRBJ1-1; D is unresolved. The germline V and J ends were trimmed by 5 bases and 1 base, with 8 bases remaining between them. CDR3 length equals 13 residues. Per germline, CDR1 LNHDA and CDR2 SQIVND (reference sequence). In DNA, the CDR3 is TGTGCCAGTAGTCCCATCGGGAACACTGAAGCTTTCTTT. It is translated as CASSPIGNTEAFF.

This clone occurred once. The rearrangement joins TRBV10-2 to TRBJ2-4; the D gene is possibly TRBD2 (7 bases). This CDR3 is built from 16 residues. Trimming took 8 bases from V and 6 from J, leaving 23 bases between them. Germline V gene data show CDR1 as WSHSY and CDR2 as SAAADI. CDR3 DNA: TGCGCCAGCTCCGGGAGGCAGGAGGGGGGGGTAAACATTCAGTACTTC. It codes for CASSGRQEGGVNIQYF.

The chain couples TRBV5-8 to TRBJ2-7; D may be TRBD2 (7 bases). This CDR3 contains 13 residues. Trimming left V 1 base short and J 6 bases short, with 11 bases between. CDR1 and CDR2 from the germline V gene are SGHTS and YDEGEE. This CDR3 is CASSLRGAVEQYF. In DNA form, the CDR3 reads TGTGCCAGCAGCTTGCGGGGGGCTGTCGAGCAGTACTTC.

The chain has TRBV5-3 and TRBJ1-5, with a possible D match to TRBD1 (6 bases). TRBV5-3 is an ORF, with its function uncertain. This CDR3 contains 16 residues. Trimming cost V 3 bases and J 0 bases, with 13 bases left between them. CDR3 region: CARSSGQTYSNQPQHF. The CDR3 nucleotides are TGTGCCAGAAGCTCAGGACAGACCTATAGCAATCAGCCCCAGCATTTT.

This chain links TRBV10-3 with TRBJ2-2, with 8 bases lining up with TRBD2. Germline V gives CDR1 ENHRY, CDR2 SYGVKD. The CDR3 loop spans 16 amino acids. The V gene end was trimmed by 7 bases and the J gene end by 4 bases; junction bases not matched to a gene: 11. The CDR3 nucleotides read TGTGCCATCAAGCCTGCGGGGGGAACATCCACCGGGGAGCTGTTTTTT. Translation gives CAIKPAGGTSTGELFF.

DNA for the CDR3: TGTGCCAGTACCCCGGGACTAGCGGGGGGCCGAGAGACCCAGTACTTC. The encoded protein is CASTPGLAGGRETQYF. The V and J genes are TRBV19 and TRBJ2-5; TRBD2 agrees at 15 bases. The germline V gene has CDR1 LNHDA and CDR2 SQIVND (reference sequence). The V and J ends lost 7 bases and 4 bases, in that order; junction bases with no gene match: 7. The CDR3 has 16 residues. Together with reference TRBV19 and TRBJ2-5, the CDR3 gives the full variable domain: DGGITQSPKYLFRKEGQNVTLSCEQNLNHDAMYWYRQDPGQGLRLIYYSQIVNDFQKGDIAEGYSVSREKKESFPLTVTSAQKNPTAFYLCASTPGLAGGRETQYFGPGTRLLVL.

The chain has TRBV12-3 or TRBV12-4 and TRBJ2-7, with TRBD2 identical over 7 bases. The CDR3 is 13 residues long. The V and J ends lost 6 bases and 2 bases, in that order; junction bases with no gene match: 4. The CDR3 nucleotides read TGTGCCAGCAGCATCGCGGGGGCCTACGAGCAGTACTTC. Residues: CASSIAGAYEQYF.

The chain is built from TRBV7-9 and TRBJ1-5; a possible D gene is TRBD1 (6 bases). The CDR3 loop spans 15 amino acids. The V gene's germline CDR1 is SEHNR and CDR2 FQNEAQ (reference sequence). The V end lost 4 bases, the J end lost 2 bases, and 12 bases lay between the germline ends. The CDR3 DNA reads as TGTGCCAGCAGCTCAAGCCAGGGGCGCAATCAGCCCCAGCATTTT. This sequence encodes CASSSSQGRNQPQHF.

The chain uses TRBV3-1 (or the pseudogene TRBV3-2) and TRBJ1-1; D may be TRBD1 (6 bases). This CDR3 region has 14 residues. Trimming cost V 5 bases and J 6 bases, with 16 bases left between them. Looked up from germline, CDR1 is LGHDT and CDR2 is YNNKEL (reference sequence). CDR3 in amino acids: CASSYGTLFSEAFF. CDR3 nucleotide sequence: TGTGCCAGCAGCTACGGGACACTCTTTTCTGAAGCTTTCTTT.

The J gene is TRBJ2-1, the V gene TRBV6-5, with 8 bases lining up with TRBD1. With V trimmed by 5 bases and J by 5 bases, 5 bases remained unmatched. Per the germline V gene, CDR1 is MNHEY and CDR2 is SVGAGI. The CDR3 has 14 amino acids. CDR3 DNA sequence: TGTGCCAGCAGTCGGACAGGGAGAGACAATGAGCAGTTCTTC. Translation gives CASSRTGRDNEQFF.

CDR3 sequence: CASSLSPEKETQYF. CDR3 nucleotides: TGTGCCAGCAGCTTAAGTCCAGAAAAAGAGACCCAGTACTTC. The genes are TRBV7-3 and TRBJ2-5, with D uncertain. CDR3 length: 14 amino acids. V was clipped by 1 base and J by 3 bases, with 9 bases between them. Looked up from germline, CDR1 is SGHTA and CDR2 is FQGTGA.

The chain couples TRBV30 to TRBJ1-2, with D unresolved. This CDR3 comprises 13 residues. The ends were cut back, 8 bases at V and 0 bases at J, with 13 bases in the middle. Germline lookup yields CDR1 GTSNPN and CDR2 SVGIG (reference sequence). This CDR3 reads CALTTLSNYGYTF. The CDR3 nucleotides are TGTGCCCTGACGACACTCTCTAACTATGGCTACACCTTC.